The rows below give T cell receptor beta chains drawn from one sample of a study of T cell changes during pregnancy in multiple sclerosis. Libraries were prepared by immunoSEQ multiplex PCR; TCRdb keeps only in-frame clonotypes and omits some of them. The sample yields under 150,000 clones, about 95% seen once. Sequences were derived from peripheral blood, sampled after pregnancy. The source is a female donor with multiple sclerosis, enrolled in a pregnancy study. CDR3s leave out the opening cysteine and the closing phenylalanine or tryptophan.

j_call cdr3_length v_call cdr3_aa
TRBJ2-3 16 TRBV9 ASSVFGGSGGVADTQY
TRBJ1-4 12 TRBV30 ASGATSTNEKLF
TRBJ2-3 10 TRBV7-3 ASSQGADTQY
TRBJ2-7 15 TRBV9 ASSVGTSGILSSEQY
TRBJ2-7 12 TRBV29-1 SVSPGGRAYEQY
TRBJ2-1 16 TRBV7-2 ASSFSPSGLGSYNEQF
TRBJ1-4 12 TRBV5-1 ASSFWGGGEKLF
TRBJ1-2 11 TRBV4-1 ASSQEGAWSYT
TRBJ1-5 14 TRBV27 ASSYGGARGNQPQH
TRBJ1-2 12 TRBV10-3 AITRGQENYGYT
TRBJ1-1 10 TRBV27 ASSLLGGKAF
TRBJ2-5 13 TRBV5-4 ASSLGRGYGETQY
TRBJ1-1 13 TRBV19 ASSLPGSPYAEAF
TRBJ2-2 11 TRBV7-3 ASGRGPTGELF
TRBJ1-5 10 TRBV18 ASSHPGQPQH
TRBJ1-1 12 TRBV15 ATSRDKGHTEAF
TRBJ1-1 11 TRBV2 ASSPTGNTEAF
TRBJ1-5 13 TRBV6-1 ASSTGQLSNQPQH
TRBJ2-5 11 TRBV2 ASRISAQETQY
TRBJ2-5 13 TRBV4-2 ASSPIAGGGETQY
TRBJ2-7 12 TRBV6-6 ASWGRGEGLEQY
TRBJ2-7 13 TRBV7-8 ASSLEMAGAYEQY
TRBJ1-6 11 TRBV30 AWASWNNSPLH
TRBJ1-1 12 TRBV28 ASSSLQGAPEAF
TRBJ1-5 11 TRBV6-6 ASRGGVNQPQH
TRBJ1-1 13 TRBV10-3 AISEYRDEYTEAF
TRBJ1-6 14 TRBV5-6 ASSFPDRVRNSPLH
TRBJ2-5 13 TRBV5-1 ASSLGAGTAETQY
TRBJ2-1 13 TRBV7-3 ASSPGTGEGNEQF
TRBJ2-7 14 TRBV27 ASSLRTSGLTYEQY
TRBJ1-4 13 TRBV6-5 ASSYSFATNEKLF
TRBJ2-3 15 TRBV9 ASSGIGGGGTTDTQY
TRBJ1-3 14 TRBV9 ASSARQGGTGNTIY
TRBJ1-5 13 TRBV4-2 ASSHTQGGNQPQH
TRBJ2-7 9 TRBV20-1 SELADNEQY
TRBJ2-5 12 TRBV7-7 ASSRGLAQETQY
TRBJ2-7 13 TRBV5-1 ASSSRRGLVYEQY
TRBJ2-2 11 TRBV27 ASHREPSGELF
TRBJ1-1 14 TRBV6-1 ASSEVWGGSGTEAF
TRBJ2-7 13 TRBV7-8 ASSLHGTITYEQY
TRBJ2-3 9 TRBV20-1 SASRTDTQY
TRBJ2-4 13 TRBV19 ASSEQGLAKNIQY
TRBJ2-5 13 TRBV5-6 ASSPDRVVQETQY
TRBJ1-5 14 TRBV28 ASSLIGVVGNQPQH
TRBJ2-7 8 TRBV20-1 SASRDEQY
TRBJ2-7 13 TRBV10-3 AISVTAKSSYEQY
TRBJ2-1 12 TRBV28 ASSFTGNRNEQF
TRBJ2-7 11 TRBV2 ASRPRETYEQY
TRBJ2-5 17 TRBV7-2 ASSPGTSGTQSLVETQY
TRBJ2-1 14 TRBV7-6 ASGISGLAVLDEQF
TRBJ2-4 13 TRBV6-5 ASSLDSLAKNIQY
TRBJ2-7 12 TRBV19 ASSGDSGRYEQY
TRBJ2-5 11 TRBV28 ASSFGSLETQY
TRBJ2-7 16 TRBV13 ASSLGASGRARVDEQY
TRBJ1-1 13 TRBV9 ASSSPGQANHKAF
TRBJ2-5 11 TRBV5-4 ASSLGAVETQY
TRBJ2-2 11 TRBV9 ASGERETGELF
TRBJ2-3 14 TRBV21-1 ASSNWASGITDTQY
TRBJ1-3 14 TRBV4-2 ASSQEFGTAGNTIY
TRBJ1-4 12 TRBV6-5 ASSYLGSGEKLF